This TCR beta chain was retrieved from a study of cytomegalovirus exposure and HLA in healthy donors. Study results and caveats: Altogether, some 170 TCR beta chains were recorded as cytomegalovirus-associated.

Germline assignment: CDR1 MGHRA and CDR2 YSYEKL. V lost 1 base, J lost 2 bases, and 11 bases lay in between. The CDR3 is 15 amino acids. As regards this clone: Antigen specificity is unknown.

Assay used: immunoSEQ multiplex PCR; TCRdb lists only in-frame clones, some missing. The table has about 120,000 clones, 89% seen once; the top ten hold about 1.2%. The TCR originated in a woman aged 18-30 years in good health and CMV-seronegative. This chain uses TRBV4-1 with TRBJ1-1, with D unresolved. Sequencing input: PBMCs. The CDR3 sequence is CASSQVLTENTEAFF. In DNA, the CDR3 is TGCGCCAGCAGCCAAGTTCTCACAGAAAACACTGAAGCTTTCTTT.